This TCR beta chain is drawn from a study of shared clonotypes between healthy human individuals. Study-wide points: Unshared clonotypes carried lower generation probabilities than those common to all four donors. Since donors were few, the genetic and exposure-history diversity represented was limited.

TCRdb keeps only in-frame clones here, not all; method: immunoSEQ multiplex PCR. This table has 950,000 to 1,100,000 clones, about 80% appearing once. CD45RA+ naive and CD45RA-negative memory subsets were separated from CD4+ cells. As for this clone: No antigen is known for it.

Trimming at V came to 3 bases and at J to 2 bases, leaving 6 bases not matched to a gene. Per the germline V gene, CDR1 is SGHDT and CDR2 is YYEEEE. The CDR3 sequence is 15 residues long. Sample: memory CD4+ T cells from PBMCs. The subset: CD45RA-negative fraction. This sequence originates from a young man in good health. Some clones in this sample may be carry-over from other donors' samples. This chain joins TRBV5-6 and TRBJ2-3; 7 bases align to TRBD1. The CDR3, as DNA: TGTGCCAGCAGCTCCTACAGGGGACCCACAGATACGCAGTATTTT. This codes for CASSSYRGPTDTQYF.